The 24 T cell receptor beta chains given below trace back to one sample, sequenced in a study of cytomegalovirus exposure and HLA in healthy donors. Sequenced by immunoSEQ multiplex PCR; TCRdb stores in-frame clones only, minus some. The sample records 56,000 or so clones, 85% to 95% being singletons. The sequenced sample was PBMCs. These receptors were collected from a man younger than 35 in good health and CMV-seronegative.

V and J are TRBV11-3 and TRBJ2-1, with 12 bases that match TRBD1. From germline, CDR1 is SGHNT and CDR2 YENEEA. Unmatched junction bases numbered 12, after V lost 5 bases and J lost 10 bases. The CDR3 runs 16 residues. CDR3 nucleotide sequence: TGTGCCAGCAGCCCCTTTGTGGGACAGGGGGCTGGGGAGCAGTTCTTC. As protein: CASSPFVGQGAGEQFF.

The chain joins TRBV7-9 to TRBJ1-2; tentatively, D is TRBD1 (6 bases). Germline V gives CDR1 SEHNR, CDR2 FQNEAQ (reference sequence). This CDR3 has 14 amino acids. Trimming stripped 6 bases from V and 2 bases from J, with 13 bases between. CDR3 coding DNA: TGTGCCAGCAGACCCGGGACAACAAACTATGGCTACACCTTC. Residues: CASRPGTTNYGYTF.

This clone has more than one count but fewer than ten. Here the CDR3 reads CASSLIRGGDYEQYF. The CDR3, as DNA: TGTGCCAGCAGCTTGATCCGGGGTGGGGACTACGAGCAGTACTTC. V and J are TRBV5-5 and TRBJ2-7, with D possibly being TRBD2 (5 bases). V was pared by 1 base and J by 3 bases, with 14 bases between. Germline lookup yields CDR1 SGHKS and CDR2 YYEKEE (reference sequence). The length of the CDR3 is 15 residues.

The genes are TRBV6-5 and TRBJ1-4; D is perhaps TRBD1 (5 bases). The germline V and J ends were trimmed by 7 bases and 0 bases, with 12 bases remaining between them. The CDR3 contains 15 residues. Germline CDR1 and CDR2: MNHEY and SVGAGI. The DNA of the CDR3 is TGTGCCAGCAATGACCAGGGCCCAACTAATGAAAAACTGTTTTTT. It specifies CASNDQGPTNEKLFF.

This CDR3 reads CASSIGGGSTDTQYF. The CDR3 DNA is TGTGCCAGTAGTATCGGGGGGGGGAGCACAGATACGCAGTATTTT. The V gene is TRBV19, the J gene TRBJ2-3; 8 bases align to TRBD2. With V trimmed by 3 bases and J by 0 bases, 2 bases remained unmatched. There are 15 residues in the CDR3. Germline CDR1 LNHDA, CDR2 SQIVND (reference sequence).

The chain is built from TRBV20-1 and TRBJ2-1; a weak D match, TRBD2 (6 bases). Germline V CDR1 and CDR2: DFQATT, SNEGSKA (reference sequence). The V and J ends lost 6 bases and 6 bases respectively, with 9 bases between them. CDR3 length equals 11 residues. Written as DNA, the CDR3 is TGCAGTGCGGGACTCCTCAATGAGCAGTTCTTC. Amino acid sequence: CSAGLLNEQFF.

The chain couples TRBV14 to TRBJ1-1; D is ambiguous. The CDR3 extends over 13 amino acids. Germline CDR1 SGHDN, CDR2 FVKESK. With 2 bases removed from V and 0 bases from J, the gap between germline ends came to 4 bases. This chain's CDR3 is CASSQTVNTEAFF. The CDR3 coding sequence is TGTGCCAGCAGCCAAACGGTGAACACTGAAGCTTTCTTT.

The chain combines TRBV4-3 with TRBJ2-7, with a weak D call TRBD1 (5 bases). Germline loops: CDR1 LGHNA, CDR2 YSLEER. The ends were cut back, 3 bases at V and 4 bases at J, with 16 bases in the middle. This CDR3 is built from 15 residues. The CDR3 sequence: CASSQGQLLGYEQYF. The CDR3 DNA sequence: TGCGCCAGCAGCCAGGGGCAGCTCCTTGGGTACGAGCAGTACTTC.

The V gene is TRBV7-2, the J gene TRBJ2-3; 7 bases are a match to TRBD2. Trimming removed 5 bases from V and 3 bases from J; junction bases left unmatched: 11. Germline values: CDR1 SGHTA, CDR2 FQGNSA. The CDR3 is made up of 16 amino acids. The CDR3 DNA reads as TGTGCCAGCAGCCCGCTTGGAGCGGGGTCGACAGATACGCAGTATTTT. Translated, it gives CASSPLGAGSTDTQYF.

V and J are TRBV9 and TRBJ2-2; D gene ambiguous. Trimming pared 6 bases from V and 2 bases from J, leaving 11 bases between. CDR3 length: 14 amino acids. The germline CDR1 and CDR2 sequences are SGDLS and YYNGEE. The chain's CDR3 is CASKTAANTGELFF. The CDR3 nucleotides are TGTGCCAGCAAAACGGCGGCCAACACCGGGGAGCTGTTTTTT.

This clone is a singleton in its sample. The chain employs TRBV7-2 and TRBJ2-1, with 8 bases fitting TRBD1. From germline, CDR1 is SGHTA and CDR2 FQGNSA. The V segment lost 5 bases and the J segment 7 bases; nucleotides outside the gene matches: 13. This CDR3 has 16 residues. The CDR3 sequence is CASSTAGQAPLNEQFF. The DNA of the CDR3 is TGTGCCAGCAGCACCGCGGGACAGGCCCCATTGAATGAGCAGTTCTTC.

The chain carries TRBV11-2 and TRBJ2-1; the D is unclear. Looked up from germline, CDR1 is SGHAT and CDR2 is FQNNGV. Between the trimmed V and J ends, which lost 2 bases and 1 base, there was a span of 9 bases. CDR3 length equals 15 residues. As DNA, the CDR3 is TGTGCCAGCAGCTTATTAGGAGCTTCCTACAATGAGCAGTTCTTC. Encoded protein: CASSLLGASYNEQFF.

This clone appeared once. This chain uses TRBV7-2 with TRBJ2-7; 11 positions match TRBD2. The trim removed 7 bases at V and 2 bases at J, leaving 4 bases unmatched. CDR1 and CDR2 from the germline V gene are SGHTA and FQGNSA. The CDR3 extends over 14 amino acids. Here the CDR3 reads CASTLTSGTYEQYF. CDR3 sequence (DNA): TGTGCCAGCACCTTGACTAGCGGGACCTACGAGCAGTACTTC.

The V call is TRBV4-1, the J call TRBJ2-5; D gene uncertain. Germline values: CDR1 MGHRA, CDR2 YSYEKL. This CDR3 is built from 13 residues. The V end lost 4 bases, the J end lost 3 bases, and 9 bases lay between the germline ends. The CDR3 coding sequence is TGCGCCAGCAGCCCCACTAATAAAGAGACCCAGTACTTC. It yields the protein CASSPTNKETQYF.

This chain links TRBV6-1 with TRBJ2-3, with TRBD1 matching 7 bases. Germline CDR1 reads MNHNS; CDR2 reads SASEGT. Trimming cost V 10 bases and J 2 bases; bases outside gene matches: 6. CDR3 length: 13 amino acids. The CDR3 loop reads CATKDRTTDTQYF. The CDR3 DNA reads TGTGCCACCAAGGACAGGACCACAGATACGCAGTATTTT.

The chain recombines TRBV5-1 with TRBJ2-7; TRBD1 might be the D (6 bases). Germline V lookup: CDR1 SGHRS, CDR2 YFSETQ. The V and J ends lost 3 bases and 4 bases respectively, with 14 bases between them. The CDR3 is made up of 14 amino acids. The CDR3 nucleotides are TGCGCCAGCAGCTCCTGGACAGCAACTTACGAGCAGTACTTC. Residues: CASSSWTATYEQYF. Variable domain in full (rest from reference TRBV5-1 and TRBJ2-7): KAGVTQTPRYLIKTRGQQVTLSCSPISGHRSVSWYQQTPGQGLQFLFEYFSETQRNKGNFPGRFSGRQFSNSRSEMNVSTLELGDSALYLCASSSWTATYEQYFGPGTRLTVT.

Comments on this clone: Other nucleotide sequences in the sample specify the same CDR3. V usage is TRBV4-3 and J usage is TRBJ2-1; 13 nucleotides match TRBD2. The germline V gene encodes CDR1 LGHNA and CDR2 YSLEER. J lost 2 bases, V lost 3 bases, and 1 base had no gene match. The CDR3 runs to 16 residues. The CDR3 sequence: CASSQGTSGTYNEQFF. The CDR3 nucleotides read TGCGCCAGCAGCCAGGGGACTAGCGGGACCTACAATGAGCAGTTCTTC.

This clone was counted a single time. This chain joins TRBV7-2 and TRBJ2-7; D is uncertain. Trimming pared 1 base from V and 7 bases from J, leaving 11 bases between. The CDR3 loop spans 13 amino acids. Germline CDR1 SGHTA, CDR2 FQGNSA. The CDR3 protein is CASSLVFADEQYF. As DNA, the CDR3 is TGTGCCAGCAGCTTAGTATTTGCGGATGAGCAGTACTTC.

The V and J genes are TRBV4-1 and TRBJ2-3, with 12 bases identical to TRBD1. The CDR3 has 17 amino acids. Germline trimming cut 5 bases from V and 5 bases from J; bases unmatched to any gene: 11. Germline V gene sequence: CDR1 MGHRA, CDR2 YSYEKL. The CDR3 DNA follows: TGCGCCAGCAGCTCAACCGGGACAGGGGGCTTCGAAGATACGCAGTATTTT. Protein sequence: CASSSTGTGGFEDTQYF.

This sequence joins TRBV19 and TRBJ2-1, with TRBD2 matching over 7 bases. J lost 7 bases, V lost 5 bases, and 5 bases had no gene match. Germline V gene data show CDR1 as LNHDA and CDR2 as SQIVND (reference sequence). The CDR3 spans 13 residues. The CDR3 is CASSFSRGNEQFF. The CDR3 nucleotides are TGTGCCAGTAGTTTTTCGCGGGGGAATGAGCAGTTCTTC.

V gene TRBV28 combines with J gene TRBJ2-1; D may be TRBD2 (6 bases). The length of the CDR3 is 13 residues. The V gene lost 6 bases and the J gene lost 6 bases, with 12 bases spanning the gap. Germline CDR1 MDHEN, CDR2 SYDVKM. The CDR3 is CASSLGGVNEQFF. The CDR3 DNA reads TGTGCCAGCAGCTTGGGCGGGGTCAATGAGCAGTTCTTC.

This rearrangement joins TRBV9 to TRBJ2-2, with 10 bases matching TRBD2. In germline, CDR1 is SGDLS, CDR2 YYNGEE. The CDR3 is 15 amino acids. The V and J ends lost 6 bases and 6 bases, in that order; junction bases with no gene match: 8. The CDR3, as DNA: TGTGCCAGCACGAGGAGCGGGGGGGGCCCCGGGGAGCTGTTTTTT. Its protein is CASTRSGGGPGELFF.

This chain links TRBV7-2 with TRBJ1-3, with 7 bases that match TRBD1. This CDR3 has 17 residues. V lost 3 bases to trimming and J lost 1 base; unmatched junction nucleotides: 9. Germline V gene sequence: CDR1 SGHTA, CDR2 FQGNSA. The CDR3, as DNA: TGTGCCAGCAGCTTCTTTGGCCAGGGGGGTTCTGGAAACACCATATATTTT. Its translation: CASSFFGQGGSGNTIYF.

J is TRBJ2-2 and V is TRBV19; tentatively, D is TRBD1 (5 bases). Trimming pared 2 bases from V and 1 base from J, leaving 11 bases between. The CDR3 is 16 amino acids. Germline CDR1 is LNHDA and CDR2 is SQIVND (reference sequence). In DNA, the CDR3 is TGTGCCAGTAGTATACAGGGCCTTCAGAACACCGGGGAGCTGTTTTTT. Protein: CASSIQGLQNTGELFF.